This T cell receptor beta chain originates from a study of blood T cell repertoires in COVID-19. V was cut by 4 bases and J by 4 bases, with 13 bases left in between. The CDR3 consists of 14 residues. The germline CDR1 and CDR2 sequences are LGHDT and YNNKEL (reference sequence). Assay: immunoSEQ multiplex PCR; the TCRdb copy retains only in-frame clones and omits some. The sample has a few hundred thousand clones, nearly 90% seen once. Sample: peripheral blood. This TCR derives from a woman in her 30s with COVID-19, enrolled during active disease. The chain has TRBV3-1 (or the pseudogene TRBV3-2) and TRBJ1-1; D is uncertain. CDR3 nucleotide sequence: TGTGCCAGCAGCCCGAGCCCGGGATTCACTGAAGCTTTCTTT. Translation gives CASSPSPGFTEAFF.